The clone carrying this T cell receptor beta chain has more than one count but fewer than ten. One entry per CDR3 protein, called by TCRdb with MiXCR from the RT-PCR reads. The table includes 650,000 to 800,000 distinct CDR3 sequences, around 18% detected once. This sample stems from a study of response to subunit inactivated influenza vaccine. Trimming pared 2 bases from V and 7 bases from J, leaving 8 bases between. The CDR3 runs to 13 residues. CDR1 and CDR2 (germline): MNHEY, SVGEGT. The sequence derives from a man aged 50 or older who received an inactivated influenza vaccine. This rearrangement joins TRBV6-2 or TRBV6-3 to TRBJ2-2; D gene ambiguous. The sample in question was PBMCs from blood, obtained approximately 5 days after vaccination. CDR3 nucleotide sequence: TGTGCCAGCAGTTACGCCCTAGTCGGGGAGCTGTTTTTT. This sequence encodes CASSYALVGELFF.